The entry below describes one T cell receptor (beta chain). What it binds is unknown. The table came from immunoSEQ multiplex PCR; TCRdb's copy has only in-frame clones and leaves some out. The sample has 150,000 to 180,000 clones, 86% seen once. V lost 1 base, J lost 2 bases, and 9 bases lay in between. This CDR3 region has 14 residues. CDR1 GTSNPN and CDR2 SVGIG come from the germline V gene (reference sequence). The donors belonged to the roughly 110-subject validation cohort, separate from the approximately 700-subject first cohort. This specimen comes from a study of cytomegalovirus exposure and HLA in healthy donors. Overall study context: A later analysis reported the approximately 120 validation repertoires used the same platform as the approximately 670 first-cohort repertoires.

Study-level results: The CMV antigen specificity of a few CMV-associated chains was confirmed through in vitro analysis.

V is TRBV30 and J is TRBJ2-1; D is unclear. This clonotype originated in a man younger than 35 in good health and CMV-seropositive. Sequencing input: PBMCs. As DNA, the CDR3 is TGTGCCTGGAGTGGGATTGCGGCCTACAATGAGCAGTTCTTC. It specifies CAWSGIAAYNEQFF.